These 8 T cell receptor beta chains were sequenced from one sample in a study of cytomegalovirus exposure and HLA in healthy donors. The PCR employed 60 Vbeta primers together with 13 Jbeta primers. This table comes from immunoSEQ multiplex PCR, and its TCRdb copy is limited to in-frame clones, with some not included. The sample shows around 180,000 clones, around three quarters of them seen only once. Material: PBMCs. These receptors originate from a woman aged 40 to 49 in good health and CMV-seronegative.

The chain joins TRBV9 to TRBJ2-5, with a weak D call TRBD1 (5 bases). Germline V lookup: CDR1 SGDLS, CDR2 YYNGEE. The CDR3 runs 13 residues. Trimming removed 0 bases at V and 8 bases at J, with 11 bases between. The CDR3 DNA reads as TGTGCCAGCAGCGTAGAGCAGGGTAGAACCCAGTACTTC. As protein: CASSVEQGRTQYF.

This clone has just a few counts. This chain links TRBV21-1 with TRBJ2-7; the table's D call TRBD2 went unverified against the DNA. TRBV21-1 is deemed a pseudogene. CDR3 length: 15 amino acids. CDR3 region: CASSPLGKSSYEQYF. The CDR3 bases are TGTGCCAGCAGCCCGCTCGGTAAGAGCTCCTACGAGCAGTACTTC.

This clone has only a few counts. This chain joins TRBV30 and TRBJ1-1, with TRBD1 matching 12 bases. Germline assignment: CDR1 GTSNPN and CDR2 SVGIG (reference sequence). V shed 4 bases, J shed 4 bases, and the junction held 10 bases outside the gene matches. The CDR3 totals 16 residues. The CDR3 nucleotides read TGTGCCTGGACGTCCGGGACAGGGGGCCTTGGCACTGAAGCTTTCTTT. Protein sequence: CAWTSGTGGLGTEAFF. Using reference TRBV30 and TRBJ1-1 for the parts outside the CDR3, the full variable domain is SQTIHQWPATLVQPVGSPLSLECTVEGTSNPNLYWYRQAAGRGLQLLFYSVGIGQISSEVPQNLSASRPQDRQFILSSKKLLLSDSGFYLCAWTSGTGGLGTEAFFGQGTRLTVV.

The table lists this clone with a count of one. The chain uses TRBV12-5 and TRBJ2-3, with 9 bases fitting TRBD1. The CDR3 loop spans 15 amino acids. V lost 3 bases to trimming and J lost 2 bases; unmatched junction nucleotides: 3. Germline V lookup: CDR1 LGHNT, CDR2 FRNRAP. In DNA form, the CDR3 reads TGTGCTAGTGGTTTAGGGGACAGGGACACAGATACGCAGTATTTT. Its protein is CASGLGDRDTDTQYF.

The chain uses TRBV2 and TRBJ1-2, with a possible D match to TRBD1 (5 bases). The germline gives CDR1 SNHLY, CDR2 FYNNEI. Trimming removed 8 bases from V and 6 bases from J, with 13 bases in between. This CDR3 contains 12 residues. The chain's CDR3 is CASQRGPDGYTF. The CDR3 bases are TGTGCCAGCCAAAGGGGTCCCGATGGCTACACCTTC.

The CDR3 protein is CASSSWTGQSYNSPLHF. The CDR3, as DNA: TGTGCCAGCAGCTCGTGGACAGGCCAATCCTATAATTCACCCCTCCACTTT. The chain recombines TRBV7-6 with TRBJ1-6; 7 bases map to TRBD1. The CDR3 extends over 17 amino acids. Per the germline V gene, CDR1 is SGHVS and CDR2 is FNYEAQ. Germline trimming cut 4 bases from V and 1 base from J; bases unmatched to any gene: 7. The full variable domain, in which reference TRBV7-6 and TRBJ1-6 provide the parts outside the CDR3, is GAGVSQSPRYKVTKRGQDVALRCDPISGHVSLYWYRQALGQGPEFLTYFNYEAQQDKSGLPNDRFSAERPEGSISTLTIQRTEQRDSAMYRCASSSWTGQSYNSPLHFGNGTRLTVT.

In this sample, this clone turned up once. The CDR3 spells CASGLAGGPADTQYF. In DNA form, the CDR3 reads TGTGCCAGTGGGTTAGCGGGGGGACCGGCAGATACGCAGTATTTT. The gene calls are TRBV14 and TRBJ2-3; 10 bases line up with TRBD2. CDR1 and CDR2 (germline): SGHDN, FVKESK. This CDR3 region has 15 residues. The V and J ends lost 9 bases and 4 bases, in that order; junction bases with no gene match: 10. Using reference TRBV14 and TRBJ2-3 for the parts outside the CDR3, the full variable domain is EAGVTQFPSHSVIEKGQTVTLRCDPISGHDNLYWYRRVMGKEIKFLLHFVKESKQDESGMPNNRFLAERTGGTYSTLKVQPAELEDSGVYFCASGLAGGPADTQYFGPGTRLTVL.

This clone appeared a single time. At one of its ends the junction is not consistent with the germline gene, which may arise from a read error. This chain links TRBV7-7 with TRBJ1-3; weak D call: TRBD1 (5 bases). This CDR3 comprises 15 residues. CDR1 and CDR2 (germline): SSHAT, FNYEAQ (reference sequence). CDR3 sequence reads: CASSRDDSSGNTIYF. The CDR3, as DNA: TGTGCTAGCAGCCGAGATGACAGCTCTGGAAACACCATATATTTT.